The clone carrying this TCR beta chain has a count of ten or more. Its antigen remains unidentified. The V and J ends lost 3 bases and 3 bases, in that order; junction bases with no gene match: 4. This CDR3 region has 14 residues. The germline gives CDR1 SGHVS, CDR2 FQNEAQ. This sample is drawn from a study of T-cell reconstitution after alpha-beta-depleted transplantation in children. Study observations and caveats: Newly produced T cells mostly provided counts and TCRbeta diversity after one year, as hyperexpanded clones declined. Reportedly, alpha-beta T cells present about two months post-transplant originated from several hundred expanded clones of graft origin. Recipient T cells and thymic progenitors that survived were the source of the high TCRbeta diversity seen at day 60 in some patients.

Unique molecular identifiers were incorporated during preparation of the TCRbeta library. TCRdb itself ran the PCR reads through MiXCR, one entry per CDR3 protein. The sample contains some 76,000 distinct CDR3 sequences, approximately 11% of which appear only once. The sequencing here drew on PBMCs, taken before TCRalphabeta/CD19-depleted stem cell transplant. The chain couples TRBV7-8 to TRBJ1-2, with 7 bases aligning to TRBD1. This clonotype was sampled from a boy aged 10-17 years with acute myeloid leukemia, due to receive a stem cell transplant. CDR3 in amino acids: CASSFSGGDYGYTF. DNA of the CDR3: TGTGCCAGCAGCTTTTCAGGGGGAGACTATGGCTACACCTTC.